There are many counts of the clone carrying this T cell receptor beta chain. Its specificity is unknown. The CDR3 contains 13 residues. Trimming removed 5 bases at V and 5 bases at J, with 11 bases between. TCRdb re-derived calls from the 5' RACE reads in MiXCR, one entry per CDR3 protein. Counted here are roughly 690,000 distinct CDR3 sequences, around 6.1% occurring once; the ten biggest clones make up 1.5% to 2%. The data stem from a study of identical twins. Study findings and constraints: The authors drew conclusions from cross-sectional statistical analysis rather than following the same donors.

The sequence came from a man aged 18 to 29 in good health. The sequenced material came from naive T cells sorted from blood. The chain carries TRBV12-3 or TRBV12-4 and TRBJ2-3; D is unclear. In nucleotides, the CDR3 is TGTGCCAGCAGTCCTAACCTGGGAGATACGCAGTATTTT. Its protein is CASSPNLGDTQYF.